These T cell receptor beta chains were read from a single sample in a study of TIL therapy for anti-PD-1-resistant metastatic lung cancer. TCRdb keeps only in-frame clones here, not all; method: immunoSEQ multiplex PCR. The sample lists approximately 11,000 clones, roughly 58% occurring once. Sequencing was performed on tumor tissue, taken at baseline. The receptor source for this set is a person between 25 and 80 years old with non-small cell lung cancer. The CDR3 runs from the conserved cysteine through the conserved F or W. Fields, in order: CDR3 protein, CDR3 DNA, D gene, clone size, J gene, V gene. The D gene is left open where the match is weak. For some rows the clone size is stated as once, few or many, or as a class when expanded; others skip it.

CDR3aa: CATSDLKQGGTDTQYF
CDR3nt: TGTGCCACCAGTGATTTGAAACAGGGCGGGACAGATACGCAGTATTTT
d_gene: .
abundance: .
j_gene: TRBJ2-3
v_gene: TRBV24-1

CDR3aa: CASSVGRGSVYEQYF
CDR3nt: TGTGCCAGCAGCGTAGGGCGGGGCTCGGTCTACGAGCAGTACTTC
d_gene: .
abundance: .
j_gene: TRBJ2-7
v_gene: TRBV9

CDR3aa: CSASGGHETAEQFF
CDR3nt: TGCAGTGCCAGTGGGGGACACGAAACCGCGGAGCAGTTCTTC
d_gene: .
abundance: .
j_gene: TRBJ2-1
v_gene: TRBV20-1

CDR3aa: CASSLPGGAETQYF
CDR3nt: TGTGCCAGCAGTCTCCCGGGGGGCGCGGAGACCCAGTACTTC
d_gene: .
abundance: .
j_gene: TRBJ2-5
v_gene: TRBV6-5

CDR3aa: CASSYDTEAFF
CDR3nt: TGTGCCAGCAGTTACGACACTGAAGCTTTCTTT
d_gene: .
abundance: .
j_gene: TRBJ1-1
v_gene: TRBV6-2/TRBV6-3

CDR3aa: CASQGVGGYTF
CDR3nt: TGTGCCAGTCAGGGGGTAGGCGGCTACACCTTC
d_gene: TRBD1
abundance: once
j_gene: TRBJ1-2
v_gene: TRBV19

CDR3aa: CASSLRPGLAGAGEQYF
CDR3nt: TGTGCCAGCAGCTTAAGACCGGGACTAGCGGGAGCGGGGGAGCAGTACTTC
d_gene: TRBD2
abundance: .
j_gene: TRBJ2-7
v_gene: TRBV11-2

CDR3aa: CASNGGPYNEQFF
CDR3nt: TGTGCCAGCAACGGGGGTCCCTACAATGAGCAGTTCTTC
d_gene: .
abundance: medium-sized
j_gene: TRBJ2-1
v_gene: TRBV7-8

CDR3aa: CASSLTRLPSLQETQYF
CDR3nt: TGTGCCAGCAGTTTAACGAGGCTTCCCAGCCTCCAAGAGACCCAGTACTTC
d_gene: .
abundance: .
j_gene: TRBJ2-5
v_gene: TRBV28

CDR3aa: CATGIKNTGELFF
CDR3nt: TGTGCCACCGGAATCAAGAACACCGGGGAGCTGTTTTTT
d_gene: .
abundance: .
j_gene: TRBJ2-2
v_gene: TRBV6-6

CDR3aa: CASSPSGAQVTEAFF
CDR3nt: TGTGCCAGCAGCCCGTCCGGTGCGCAAGTCACTGAAGCTTTCTTT
d_gene: .
abundance: few
j_gene: TRBJ1-1
v_gene: TRBV9

CDR3aa: CASSPYGTGDQPQHF
CDR3nt: TGTGCCAGCTCACCATACGGGACAGGGGATCAGCCCCAGCATTTT
d_gene: TRBD1
abundance: .
j_gene: TRBJ1-5
v_gene: TRBV18

CDR3aa: CASSLGTGNQPQHF
CDR3nt: TGCGCCAGCAGCTTGGGGACAGGGAATCAGCCCCAGCATTTT
d_gene: TRBD1
abundance: few
j_gene: TRBJ1-5
v_gene: TRBV5-1

CDR3aa: CASSERWGESPLHF
CDR3nt: TGTGCCAGCAGTGAAAGGTGGGGGGAATCACCCCTCCACTTT
d_gene: .
abundance: few
j_gene: TRBJ1-6
v_gene: TRBV2

CDR3aa: CASSFEGVNTQYF
CDR3nt: TGCGCCAGCAGCTTTGAGGGAGTCAACACGCAGTATTTT
d_gene: .
abundance: medium-sized
j_gene: TRBJ2-3
v_gene: TRBV5-1

CDR3aa: CASSESYRGLQYF
CDR3nt: TGCGCCAGCAGTGAGTCTTACAGGGGGCTCCAGTATTTT
d_gene: TRBD1
abundance: .
j_gene: TRBJ2-3
v_gene: TRBV10-2

CDR3aa: CASSQPDRGFTGGYTF
CDR3nt: TGTGCCAGTAGCCAACCGGACAGGGGTTTTACGGGTGGCTACACCTTC
d_gene: TRBD1
abundance: .
j_gene: TRBJ1-2
v_gene: TRBV19

CDR3aa: CASSLGVSSEQYF
CDR3nt: TGTGCCAGCAGCTTGGGGGTATCCTCCGAGCAGTACTTC
d_gene: .
abundance: .
j_gene: TRBJ2-7
v_gene: TRBV7-3

CDR3aa: CASSVGSGGELKGDTQYF
CDR3nt: TGTGCCAGCAGCGTAGGCAGCGGGGGGGAATTGAAAGGGGATACGCAGTATTTT
d_gene: TRBD2
abundance: .
j_gene: TRBJ2-3
v_gene: TRBV9

CDR3aa: CASSLETYQPQHF
CDR3nt: TGTGCCAGCAGCTTAGAGACTTATCAGCCCCAGCATTTT
d_gene: .
abundance: medium-sized
j_gene: TRBJ1-5
v_gene: TRBV7-2

CDR3aa: CATSDLRPGDENTEAFF
CDR3nt: TGTGCCACCAGTGATTTGCGCCCAGGGGACGAGAACACTGAAGCTTTCTTT
d_gene: .
abundance: .
j_gene: TRBJ1-1
v_gene: TRBV24-1

CDR3aa: CASRRTGVNEQFF
CDR3nt: TGTGCCAGCAGACGTACAGGGGTCAATGAGCAGTTCTTC
d_gene: TRBD1
abundance: .
j_gene: TRBJ2-1
v_gene: TRBV11-2

CDR3aa: CASSLIGGGWSAQHF
CDR3nt: TGTGCCAGCAGTTTGATAGGTGGTGGGTGGTCAGCCCAGCATTTT
d_gene: .
abundance: once
j_gene: TRBJ1-5
v_gene: TRBV28

CDR3aa: CAISDSWLEVTEAFF
CDR3nt: TGTGCCATCAGCGACTCCTGGTTGGAGGTCACTGAAGCTTTCTTT
d_gene: .
abundance: few
j_gene: TRBJ1-1
v_gene: TRBV10-3

CDR3aa: CASSPGQGMAEAFF
CDR3nt: TGTGCCAGCAGCCCGGGACAGGGTATGGCTGAAGCTTTCTTT
d_gene: TRBD1
abundance: few
j_gene: TRBJ1-1
v_gene: TRBV3-1/TRBV3-2

CDR3aa: CASKETGGIEAFF
CDR3nt: TGTGCCAGCAAGGAAACAGGTGGCATTGAAGCTTTCTTT
d_gene: .
abundance: .
j_gene: TRBJ1-1
v_gene: TRBV28

CDR3aa: CASSKVWTRGGQYF
CDR3nt: TGTGCCAGCAGCAAAGTCTGGACGCGGGGCGGGCAGTACTTC
d_gene: .
abundance: .
j_gene: TRBJ2-7
v_gene: TRBV21-1

CDR3aa: CSVRGQGEKLFF
CDR3nt: TGCAGCGTCAGGGGGCAGGGTGAAAAACTGTTTTTT
d_gene: TRBD1
abundance: .
j_gene: TRBJ1-4
v_gene: TRBV29-1

CDR3aa: CASSRGGSSSYNEQFF
CDR3nt: TGTGCCAGTAGTCGCGGGGGTTCCAGCTCCTACAATGAGCAGTTCTTC
d_gene: TRBD2
abundance: .
j_gene: TRBJ2-1
v_gene: TRBV19

CDR3aa: CATSRLAGETQYF
CDR3nt: TGTGCCACCAGCAGACTAGCGGGCGAGACCCAGTACTTC
d_gene: TRBD2
abundance: few
j_gene: TRBJ2-5
v_gene: TRBV15

CDR3aa: CASSQLGQAGNTQYF
CDR3nt: TGTGCCAGCAGCCAATTGGGGCAGGCGGGGAATACGCAGTATTTT
d_gene: .
abundance: .
j_gene: TRBJ2-3
v_gene: TRBV11-2